This T cell receptor beta chain was profiled in a study of T cells after posttransplantation cyclophosphamide. CDR1 is SGHRS, CDR2 YFSETQ, per germline. V was pared by 4 bases and J by 7 bases, with 15 bases between. The CDR3 is 13 residues long. On this clone: Its specificity is not known.

Broader study findings: Recipient CMV seropositivity and CMV reactivation strongly tracked TRB clonality. TRB overlap between skin or GI tissue T cells and blood was limited.

The protocol was immunoSEQ multiplex PCR, while the TCRdb copy is restricted to in-frame clones and leaves out a portion. The sample yields 30,000 or so clones, about 90% seen once. This receptor was taken from a woman between 40 and 55 years old with a blood cancer, CMV-positive, and with a related stem cell donor. Sequenced input: PBMCs. This chain uses TRBV5-1 with TRBJ2-7; D gene uncertain. DNA of the CDR3: TGCGCCAGCAGCAGCGCGACCCCAAGGGAGCAGTACTTC. It yields the protein CASSSATPREQYF.